This TCR beta chain was profiled in a study of blood T cell repertoires in COVID-19. Study details: COVID-19 samples collected from the United States, Italy and Spain covered acute and convalescent phases. T cells, B-cell-depleted T cells, or PBMCs supplied cDNA or gDNA.

The CDR3 is 15 residues long. From germline, CDR1 is GTSNPN and CDR2 SVGIG (reference sequence). The V gene lost 5 bases and the J gene lost 3 bases, with 16 bases spanning the gap. How the authors handled the data: Amplified reference gene primers provided the basis for estimating nucleated cell counts. TCRdb's table, derived via immunoSEQ multiplex PCR, lists solely in-frame clones and lacks some. V, J and clone size reflect that table, while D and trimming were determined from the DNA. The sample yields approximately 110,000 clones, over 65% seen once. This TCR came from a human donor with acute or convalescent COVID-19. The donor label of this sample is uncertain. The chain couples TRBV30 to TRBJ2-2, with D possibly being TRBD1 (5 bases). The specimen was peripheral blood. Here the CDR3 reads CAWGQGFFYTGELFF. The CDR3 DNA sequence: TGTGCCTGGGGACAAGGTTTTTTTTACACCGGGGAGCTGTTTTTT.